The T cell receptor (beta chain) under discussion was sequenced for a study of cytomegalovirus exposure and HLA in healthy donors. Study results and limitations: Among donors in an Asian-associated ancestry cluster, a later analysis reportedly found fewer N-insertions than the roughly 730-donor mean. V- and J-gene trimming in TCR beta was tied to a missense DCLRE1C variant by an analysis performed later. As was reported, the classifier diagnosed cytomegalovirus status with high specificity and sensitivity.

Concerning this clone itself: The antigen is unknown.

V was pared by 3 bases and J by 4 bases, with 9 bases between. CDR1 is LGHNA and CDR2 is YSLEER in the germline V gene. The CDR3 spans 13 residues. All the people who gave samples were healthy bone marrow donors. PCR primers comprised 60 Vbeta and 13 Jbeta primers. The repertoire was sequenced with immunoSEQ multiplex PCR; TCRdb's copy has only in-frame clones and lacks some. The sample shows roughly 160,000 clones, roughly 78% of them seen only once. The genes are TRBV4-3 and TRBJ1-1, with D tentatively TRBD1 (5 bases). This receptor was identified in a woman aged 50 to 65 in good health and CMV-seropositive. Sequenced material: PBMCs. The CDR3, as DNA: TGCGCCAGCAGCCACGACAGCAGCACTGAAGCTTTCTTT. This encodes CASSHDSSTEAFF.